A single sample gave rise to the 6 T cell receptor beta chains below, sequenced in a study of cytomegalovirus exposure and HLA in healthy donors. PCR used 60 Vbeta primers and 13 Jbeta primers. The method was immunoSEQ multiplex PCR; TCRdb's version includes in-frame clones alone and lacks a portion of them. The sample yields fewer than 250,000 clones, 65% to 90% seen once. Sequencing used PBMCs. Receptors originate from a girl aged 10 to 17 in good health and CMV-seronegative.

The V gene is TRBV5-1, the J gene TRBJ2-2, with TRBD1 matching 8 bases. Per the germline V gene, CDR1 is SGHRS and CDR2 is YFSETQ. The CDR3 totals 15 residues. J gave up 6 bases and V 3 bases, and 7 bases lay outside the gene matches. The CDR3 sequence is CASSSPDRAAGELFF. For the CDR3, the DNA is TGCGCCAGCAGCTCTCCGGACAGGGCCGCCGGGGAGCTGTTTTTT.

V usage is TRBV7-9 and J usage is TRBJ1-1; possible D gene TRBD1, 5 bases. From germline, CDR1 is SEHNR and CDR2 FQNEAQ (reference sequence). The CDR3 runs 17 residues. V was pared by 4 bases and J by 4 bases, with 22 bases between. The CDR3 region is CASSSGSAYGRATEAFF. As DNA, the CDR3 is TGTGCCAGCAGCTCCGGGTCCGCTTATGGCAGGGCCACTGAAGCTTTCTTT.

In this sample, this clone turned up once. The V call is TRBV5-1, the J call TRBJ2-5; D is undetermined. Looked up from germline, CDR1 is SGHRS and CDR2 is YFSETQ. This CDR3 has 14 amino acids. V was shortened by 0 bases and J by 1 base, with 7 bases between the two germline ends. This CDR3 reads CASSLVQTQETQYF. The CDR3, as DNA: TGCGCCAGCAGCTTGGTACAGACCCAAGAGACCCAGTACTTC.

The rearrangement links TRBV7-2 to TRBJ2-3; possible D gene TRBD2, 7 bases. Germline V gives CDR1 SGHTA, CDR2 FQGNSA. V was trimmed by 3 bases and J by 3 bases, leaving 16 bases between them. This CDR3 spans 16 amino acids. The CDR3 reads CASSFLSGGRTDTQYF. The CDR3 DNA follows: TGTGCCAGCAGCTTTTTATCGGGGGGCCGGACAGATACGCAGTATTTT.

J is TRBJ1-4 and V is TRBV10-2; D is undetermined. The CDR3 runs to 12 residues. Germline V lookup: CDR1 WSHSY, CDR2 SAAADI. V was pared by 8 bases and J by 8 bases, with 12 bases between. The CDR3: CASGSSGEKLFF. DNA for the CDR3: TGCGCCAGCGGCAGCTCGGGGGAAAAACTGTTTTTT.

The chain joins TRBV6-5 to TRBJ1-5, with a possible D match to TRBD1 (6 bases). Germline-derived CDR1 and CDR2 are MNHEY and SVGAGI. The germline V and J ends were trimmed by 2 bases and 7 bases, with 12 bases remaining between them. The CDR3 sequence is 14 residues long. CDR3: CASSYVGAEQPQHF. CDR3 nucleotide sequence: TGTGCCAGCAGTTACGTGGGGGCGGAACAGCCCCAGCATTTT.